Sequencing of this TCR beta chain was carried out in a study of T cell responses to AZD1222 COVID-19 vaccine. Findings and limits, study-wide: Recipients of AZD1222 seropositive at baseline numbered only 6 or 7.

Sequenced by immunoSEQ multiplex PCR; TCRdb stores in-frame clones only, minus some. The data hold about 76,000 clones, with roughly nine tenths observed a single time. On this clone itself: Its cognate antigen is unknown.

The germline CDR1 and CDR2 sequences are SGHTA and FQGTGA. After removal of 4 bases from V and 3 bases from J, the junction contained 1 base not matched to a gene. The CDR3 is 13 residues long. The V gene is TRBV7-3, the J gene TRBJ1-1, with 8 positions matching TRBD1. This sequence was found in an adult in good health. The source material was peripheral blood, sampled on day 0 of AZD1222 vaccination. The CDR3 region is CASSSDRDTEAFF. The CDR3 DNA reads TGTGCCAGCAGCTCGGACAGGGACACTGAAGCTTTCTTT.